This TCR beta chain was documented in a study of neurological immune-mediated disorders. The unsorted libraries were made from 2 million PBMCs kept at -80 C. The table lists this clonotype with many counts. No antigen is known for it. V was shortened by 5 bases and J by 2 bases, with 21 bases between the two germline ends. Germline assignment: CDR1 MDHEN and CDR2 SYDVKM. This CDR3 region has 17 residues. TCRdb passed the 5' RACE reads through MiXCR, listing each CDR3 protein once. The repertoire holds 45,000 to 60,000 distinct CDR3 sequences, with more than 3% as singletons. Broader study findings: The highest TCR clonal expansion occurred in HTLV-1-associated myelopathy; multiple sclerosis fell below healthy controls.

The chain combines TRBV28 with TRBJ1-2; D ambiguous. Specimen: PBMCs. The clonotype comes from a man in his thirties or forties with multiple sclerosis. The CDR3: CASSPPQVWGANYGYTF. In DNA, the CDR3 is TGTGCCAGCAGTCCTCCTCAGGTGTGGGGTGCCAACTATGGCTACACCTTC.